The T cell receptor beta chain described here comes from a study of patients and donors after allogeneic stem cell transplantation. The CDR3 extends over 14 amino acids. TCRdb redid the calling of the RT-PCR reads with MiXCR, one entry per CDR3 protein. The table records over 150,000 distinct CDR3 sequences, 25% to 35% of them present only once. This chain joins TRBV21-1 and TRBJ2-7; no DNA check was done on the table's D call, TRBD1. TRBV21-1 is a listed pseudogene. Material: blood, either unsorted or a sorted T cell fraction (not recorded which). This receptor was taken from a human donor who was either an allogeneic HSCT recipient or a stem cell or donor lymphocyte infusion donor (not recorded which). It is not recorded whose cells these are; they may come from a transplant donor. The CDR3 loop is CASSKAAGIHEQYF. The CDR3, as DNA: TGTGCCAGCAGCAAAGCGGCAGGGATTCACGAGCAGTACTTC.